Below, 28 T cell receptor beta chains from the same sample are listed, as sequenced in a study of shared clonotypes between healthy human individuals. Cells designated naive CD8 were CD45RO-negative and were positively selected for CCR7, with terminally differentiated effector memory CD45RA+ cells excluded. TCRdb's table, derived via immunoSEQ multiplex PCR, lists solely in-frame clones and lacks some. The sample includes some 2 million clones, approximately 94% of them seen just once. The sequencing sample was made of naive CD8+ T cells sorted from blood. Every receptor here comes from a man between 18 and 35 years old in good health.

The chain joins TRBV5-6 to TRBJ2-2; the D call may be TRBD1 or TRBD2 (5 bases each). The V end lost 1 base, the J end lost 3 bases, and 13 bases lay between the germline ends. CDR3 length: 16 amino acids. Germline CDR1 and CDR2: SGHDT and YYEEEE. Written as DNA, the CDR3 is TGTGCCAGCAGCTTGTACACCTGGGGGTACACCGGGGAGCTGTTTTTT. Its protein product is CASSLYTWGYTGELFF.

This chain uses TRBV27 with TRBJ1-6; a weak D match, TRBD1 (5 bases). The CDR3 length is 15 residues. Germline CDR1 MNHEY, CDR2 SMNVEV (reference sequence). Trimming removed 3 bases at V and 2 bases at J, with 8 bases between. The CDR3 loop is CASSLEGPYNSPLHF. The CDR3 bases are TGTGCCAGCAGTTTGGAGGGACCCTATAATTCACCCCTCCACTTT.

Of note for this clone: Other DNA sequences within the sample encode an identical CDR3. The gene calls are TRBV4-1 and TRBJ1-1; D is uncertain. The CDR3 runs to 14 residues. With 1 base removed from V and 0 bases from J, the gap between germline ends came to 6 bases. Germline V gives CDR1 MGHRA, CDR2 YSYEKL. CDR3 nucleotides: TGCGCCAGCAGCCAAGGGCCGCTGAACACTGAAGCTTTCTTT. The encoded protein is CASSQGPLNTEAFF.

CDR3 DNA: TGTGCTAGTGGCCCGGGACAGGGGGCATCCTACGAGCAGTACTTC. Amino acids: CASGPGQGASYEQYF. The rearrangement joins TRBV12-5 to TRBJ2-7; 12 bases are a match to TRBD1. Trimming took 6 bases from V and 1 from J; bases not matched to a gene: 4. This CDR3 has 15 amino acids. Germline V lookup: CDR1 LGHNT, CDR2 FRNRAP.

In its sample, this clone was seen once. V gene TRBV9 combines with J gene TRBJ1-2, with D possibly being TRBD1 (6 bases). Trimming took off 5 bases at V and 1 base at J, with 12 bases between the two ends. CDR3 length: 14 residues. Germline lookup yields CDR1 SGDLS and CDR2 YYNGEE. The CDR3 loop is CASRGGGSNYGYTF. CDR3 in DNA: TGTGCCAGCAGAGGTGGGGGCAGTAACTATGGCTACACCTTC.

The chain recombines TRBV9 with TRBJ2-3; 10 nucleotides line up with TRBD2. The germline CDR1 and CDR2 sequences are SGDLS and YYNGEE. After removal of 3 bases from V and 2 bases from J, the junction contained 6 bases not matched to a gene. This CDR3 region has 16 residues. CDR3 in amino acids: CASSGPSGSITDTQYF. CDR3 in DNA: TGTGCCAGCAGCGGTCCTAGCGGGAGCATCACAGATACGCAGTATTTT.

The rearrangement links TRBV11-3 to TRBJ2-6, with TRBD1 as a possible D gene (5 bases). Germline values: CDR1 SGHNT, CDR2 YENEEA. The V end lost 1 base, the J end lost 0 bases, and 13 bases lay between the germline ends. This CDR3 contains 18 residues. In DNA form, the CDR3 reads TGTGCCAGCAGCTTAGTCCAGGGCTTGTCCTCTGGGGCCAACGTCCTGACTTTC. This gives the protein CASSLVQGLSSGANVLTF.

The chain recombines TRBV7-3 with TRBJ2-2; 9 bases map to TRBD1. V gave up 1 base and J gave up 3 bases; unmatched junction bases: 3. There are 16 residues in the CDR3. Germline CDR1 SGHTA, CDR2 FQGTGA. The CDR3 loop reads CASSLKRTGDTGELFF. CDR3 bases: TGTGCCAGCAGCTTAAAACGGACAGGGGACACCGGGGAGCTGTTTTTT.

This clone was detected only once. This chain links TRBV29-1 with TRBJ2-7; no clear D. Germline CDR1 is SQVTM and CDR2 is ANQGSEA. The V end lost 4 bases, the J end lost 0 bases, and 10 bases lay between the germline ends. This CDR3 spans 13 amino acids. CDR3 bases: TGCAGCGTTGTGGTGACGGACTCCTACGAGCAGTACTTC. It is translated as CSVVVTDSYEQYF.

The chain employs TRBV10-3 and TRBJ2-1; D is perhaps TRBD1 (6 bases). The CDR3 is 13 residues long. Deletions cut 9 bases from V and 4 bases from J, with 13 bases between. Germline CDR1 and CDR2: ENHRY and SYGVKD. The CDR3 region has the DNA TGTGCCATACTCCGGGACACATACAATGAGCAGTTCTTC. This gives the protein CAILRDTYNEQFF.

DNA for the CDR3: TGTGCCAGCAGCTCAGGACCGCGTTCGGATACTGAAGCTTTCTTT. This encodes CASSSGPRSDTEAFF. The rearrangement uses TRBV5-6 and TRBJ1-1; the D is unclear. Trimming removed 3 bases from V and 5 bases from J, with 17 bases in between. The CDR3 spans 15 residues. Germline loops: CDR1 SGHDT, CDR2 YYEEEE.

The V and J genes are TRBV9 and TRBJ2-5, with a weak D call TRBD1 (5 bases). Per the germline V gene, CDR1 is SGDLS and CDR2 is YYNGEE. V was trimmed by 3 bases and J by 5 bases, leaving 14 bases between them. The CDR3 spans 14 residues. CDR3 DNA sequence: TGTGCCAGCAGCGCCGATGGGGCGGCGGAGACCCAGTACTTC. It codes for CASSADGAAETQYF.

Points on this clone: Other DNA sequences in this sample translate to the same CDR3. This chain links TRBV5-4 with TRBJ1-4, with TRBD1 identical over 7 bases. Germline assignment: CDR1 SGHNT and CDR2 YYREEE (reference sequence). The junction had 0 bases not matched to a gene; V was cut back by 0 bases and J by 4 bases. There are 14 residues in the CDR3. The CDR3 region is CASSLDRGNEKLFF. In DNA form, the CDR3 reads TGTGCCAGCAGCTTGGACAGGGGTAATGAAAAACTGTTTTTT.

This clone appeared once. The V gene is TRBV7-9, the J gene TRBJ1-1; D gene uncertain. The CDR3 consists of 13 residues. Trimming pared 4 bases from V and 7 bases from J, leaving 13 bases between. Germline V gene lookup returns CDR1 SEHNR and CDR2 FQNEAQ (reference sequence). The CDR3 DNA is TGTGCCAGCAGCTACCCTGGGGTAGTTGAAGCTTTCTTT. Translation: CASSYPGVVEAFF.

The chain is built from TRBV4-3 and TRBJ2-1, with 7 bases fitting TRBD2. CDR1 and CDR2 (germline): LGHNA, YSLEER. Trimming removed 4 bases from V and 4 bases from J; junction bases left unmatched: 13. CDR3 length: 17 amino acids. CDR3 amino acids: CASSLEVSGIMYNEQFF. CDR3 coding DNA: TGCGCCAGCAGCCTTGAGGTGAGCGGGATTATGTACAATGAGCAGTTCTTC.

The chain carries TRBV11-2 and TRBJ2-7, with a possible D match to TRBD1 (6 bases). V dropped 8 bases and J dropped 6 bases, with 11 bases sitting between them. Germline V CDR1 and CDR2: SGHAT, FQNNGV. CDR3 size: 11 residues. The CDR3 loop reads CASPSRGEQYF. The CDR3 DNA is TGTGCCAGCCCTTCCAGGGGCGAGCAGTACTTC.

The rearrangement joins TRBV19 to TRBJ1-1; tentatively, D is TRBD1 (5 bases). Germline-derived CDR1 and CDR2 are LNHDA and SQIVND (reference sequence). V was clipped by 4 bases and J by 0 bases, with 12 bases between them. The CDR3 is 15 amino acids. The CDR3 region has the DNA TGTGCCAGTAGTACCATGACAGAGGTGAACACTGAAGCTTTCTTT. Protein: CASSTMTEVNTEAFF.

V and J are TRBV13 and TRBJ1-2; D gene unclear. Trimming took 4 bases from V and 6 from J, leaving 18 bases between them. This CDR3 has 15 residues. Germline CDR1 reads PRHDT; CDR2 reads FYEKMQ (reference sequence). CDR3 residues: CASSSNLKVDDGYTF. The CDR3 bases are TGTGCCAGCAGCTCAAATCTCAAGGTGGACGATGGCTACACCTTC.

The rearrangement uses TRBV5-4 and TRBJ1-1; D is ambiguous. The CDR3 consists of 15 residues. Germline loops: CDR1 SGHNT, CDR2 YYREEE (reference sequence). The germline V and J ends were trimmed by 0 bases and 0 bases, with 9 bases remaining between them. CDR3 region: CASSLAPGLNTEAFF. The CDR3, as DNA: TGTGCCAGCAGCTTGGCCCCTGGGTTGAACACTGAAGCTTTCTTT.

A word on this clone: The sample holds other DNA sequences that translate to the same CDR3. The CDR3, as DNA: TGCGCCAGCAGCCTGGGACAGGGTCGGTCCTACGAGCAGTACTTC. It encodes CASSLGQGRSYEQYF. The chain joins TRBV5-1 to TRBJ2-7, with 9 bases lining up with TRBD1. The length of the CDR3 is 15 residues. Germline CDR1 reads SGHRS; CDR2 reads YFSETQ. The V segment lost 4 bases and the J segment 1 base; nucleotides outside the gene matches: 6.

The chain combines TRBV5-6 with TRBJ1-2; D not certain. The CDR3 is 14 residues long. Germline CDR1 reads SGHDT; CDR2 reads YYEEEE. V was trimmed by 4 bases and J by 3 bases, leaving 13 bases between them. The CDR3 here is CASSEGGNYYGYTF. CDR3 bases: TGTGCCAGCAGCGAGGGAGGGAATTACTATGGCTACACCTTC.

The chain couples TRBV29-1 to TRBJ1-2; D is undetermined. Trimming stripped 4 bases from V and 3 bases from J, with 6 bases between. CDR1 is SQVTM, CDR2 ANQGSEA, per germline. This CDR3 has 11 residues. The CDR3 DNA follows: TGCAGCGTTGCAGACTACTATGGCTACACCTTC. It specifies CSVADYYGYTF.

This chain connects TRBV2 to TRBJ2-2, with D tentatively TRBD1 (5 bases). The V end was cut by 3 bases, the J end by 4 bases, with 21 bases between. The CDR3 has 18 amino acids. The germline V gene encodes CDR1 SNHLY and CDR2 FYNNEI. The CDR3 DNA reads TGTGCCAGCAGTGATAATAACAGGTTGGACACCCTCACCGGGGAGCTGTTTTTT. Translating gives CASSDNNRLDTLTGELFF.

This clone was observed once. The J gene is TRBJ2-3, the V gene TRBV20-1; D is undetermined. This CDR3 region has 11 residues. Germline V gene sequence: CDR1 DFQATT, CDR2 SNEGSKA (reference sequence). The V end was cut by 6 bases, the J end by 2 bases, with 6 bases between. The CDR3 region has the DNA TGCAGTGCAGATATCACAGATACGCAGTATTTT. Protein product: CSADITDTQYF.

This chain connects TRBV6-5 to TRBJ2-1, with D unclear. CDR3 length equals 14 residues. With 0 bases removed from V and 7 bases from J, the gap between germline ends came to 10 bases. The germline V gene encodes CDR1 MNHEY and CDR2 SVGAGI. CDR3 protein: CASSYSTWWNEQFF. The DNA of the CDR3 is TGTGCCAGCAGTTACTCGACTTGGTGGAATGAGCAGTTCTTC.

This clone was detected once. The rearrangement uses TRBV11-3 and TRBJ2-1; tentative D call: TRBD2 (5 bases). The CDR3 totals 14 residues. CDR1 and CDR2 (germline): SGHNT, YENEEA. Trimming removed 5 bases from V and 8 bases from J, with 16 bases in between. CDR3 amino acids: CASSHTAGRDEQFF. The CDR3 region has the DNA TGTGCCAGCAGCCACACTGCGGGTAGGGATGAGCAGTTCTTC.

The chain employs TRBV7-9 and TRBJ2-3; 8 bases align to TRBD2. V lost 5 bases, J lost 2 bases, and 6 bases stayed unmatched. The germline V gene encodes CDR1 SEHNR and CDR2 FQNEAQ (reference sequence). This CDR3 has 15 residues. CDR3 sequence reads: CASSKTSGTTDTQYF. The CDR3 DNA reads as TGTGCCAGCAGCAAAACTAGCGGAACCACAGATACGCAGTATTTT.

This clone has just one count. Other DNA sequences of this sample code for an identical CDR3. The chain couples TRBV27 to TRBJ1-1; 7 bases fit TRBD1. Losses at the gene ends were 4 bases for V and 2 bases for J; bases not matched to a gene: 4. This CDR3 contains 14 residues. CDR1 and CDR2 from the germline V gene are MNHEY and SMNVEV (reference sequence). The DNA for the CDR3 is TGTGCCAGCAGTTACCGACAGGGCAACACTGAAGCTTTCTTT. The encoded protein is CASSYRQGNTEAFF.